This T cell receptor beta chain was sequenced during a study of radiation and T cells in renal cell carcinoma. Trimming removed 4 bases from V and 2 bases from J, with 12 bases in between. The CDR3 has 15 amino acids. Germline V lookup: CDR1 SGHRS, CDR2 YFSETQ. As to time point: blood 4 weeks post-SBRT, at nephrectomy. The treatment here: 15 Gy SBRT to primary tumor, nephrectomy 4 weeks later. The assay was immunoSEQ multiplex PCR, and TCRdb's table has in-frame clones only and misses some. The sample has some 81,000 clones, 89% seen once. Specimen: blood, collected from a patient whose treatment included radiotherapy and nephrectomy. The chain recombines TRBV5-1 with TRBJ1-4; tentatively, D is TRBD1 (6 bases). This TCR derives from a woman aged 70-85 years with renal cell carcinoma. CDR3 residues: CASSLQGDTNEKLFF. CDR3 in DNA: TGCGCCAGCAGCCTACAGGGAGACACTAATGAAAAACTGTTTTTT.